The clone carrying this T cell receptor (beta chain) occurred a few times. Its antigen is as yet unknown. The sample belongs to a study of response to subunit inactivated influenza vaccine. TCRdb independently ran MiXCR on the RT-PCR reads; one entry per CDR3 protein. Of a few hundred thousand distinct CDR3 sequences in the sample, around 13% were seen once. The CDR3 spans 14 residues. With 7 bases removed from V and 3 bases from J, the gap between germline ends came to 15 bases. Germline CDR1 is MNHNS and CDR2 is SASEGT. Study-wide points: There was a suggestion from the authors that each seasonal influenza vaccination recruits few new T cells.

The genes are TRBV6-1 and TRBJ2-5, with a weak D call TRBD1 (6 bases). Sequencing was performed on PBMCs from blood, taken less than 13 days after vaccination. The sequence came from a man aged 50 to 59 who received an inactivated influenza vaccine. This CDR3 is CASTSQGFEETQYF. CDR3 bases: TGTGCCAGCACATCCCAGGGGTTTGAAGAGACCCAGTACTTC.